Following are 17 T cell receptor beta chains from one sample sequenced in a study of identical twins. TCRdb redid the calling of the 5' RACE reads with MiXCR, one entry per CDR3 protein. The repertoire includes some 260,000 distinct CDR3 sequences, over 11% of them detected once, and 8.8% sits in the top ten. The sample was memory (CD45RO+) T cells sorted from blood. Receptors originate from a woman younger than 30 in good health.

This clonotype has a handful of counts. V is TRBV18 and J is TRBJ1-2; D possibly corresponds to TRBD1 (5 bases). Trimming cost V 4 bases and J 7 bases, with 22 bases left between them. This CDR3 is 16 amino acids long. Germline V gives CDR1 KGHSH, CDR2 LQKENI. The DNA of the CDR3 is TGTGCCAGCTCACTCCCCACCGTCCCAGGGCAGCGTGGCTACACCTTC. This gives the protein CASSLPTVPGQRGYTF.

V and J are TRBV5-1 and TRBJ2-5; the D gene is possibly TRBD2 (5 bases). The CDR3 consists of 13 residues. V was trimmed by 7 bases and J by 2 bases, leaving 12 bases between them. CDR1 is SGHRS and CDR2 is YFSETQ in the germline V gene. For the CDR3, the DNA is TGCGCCAGCGGAGGCGCGACTCAAGAGACCCAGTACTTC. Its protein product is CASGGATQETQYF.

The sample holds a few counts of this clonotype. The genes are TRBV15 and TRBJ2-3; 7 bases line up with TRBD2. The V segment lost 0 bases and the J segment 2 bases; nucleotides outside the gene matches: 8. Germline CDR1 is LNHNV and CDR2 is YYDKDF (reference sequence). This CDR3 is built from 17 residues. CDR3 sequence reads: CATSRDGLAGLTDTQYF. The CDR3 DNA reads TGTGCCACCAGCAGAGATGGGTTAGCGGGTCTCACAGATACGCAGTATTTT. Based on the CDR3 plus reference TRBV15 and TRBJ2-3, the full variable domain is DAMVIQNPRYQVTQFGKPVTLSCSQTLNHNVMYWYQQKSSQAPKLLFHYYDKDFNNEADTPDNFQSRRPNTSFCFLDIRSPGLGDTAMYLCATSRDGLAGLTDTQYFGPGTRLTVL.

A few counts support this clonotype. The gene calls are TRBV20-1 and TRBJ2-1; unclear D gene. The CDR3 is 13 residues long. In germline, CDR1 is DFQATT, CDR2 SNEGSKA (reference sequence). V was pared by 5 bases and J by 8 bases, with 16 bases between. The CDR3 loop is CSAPSVEADEQFF. CDR3 coding DNA: TGCAGTGCTCCCTCAGTTGAGGCGGATGAGCAGTTCTTC.

This clonotype was recorded many times. The gene calls are TRBV5-1 and TRBJ2-5, with D unclear. This CDR3 region has 14 residues. V lost 1 base and J lost 2, with 9 bases in between. CDR1 is SGHRS, CDR2 YFSETQ, per germline. This CDR3 reads CASSLWSLQETQYF. In DNA form, the CDR3 reads TGCGCCAGCAGCTTGTGGTCACTTCAAGAGACCCAGTACTTC.

The J gene is TRBJ2-7, the V gene TRBV7-9, with D possibly being TRBD1 or TRBD2 (5 bases each). The V end lost 8 bases, the J end lost 5 bases, and 19 bases lay between the germline ends. The CDR3 consists of 14 residues. Germline V lookup: CDR1 SEHNR, CDR2 FQNEAQ (reference sequence). The CDR3 spells CASGPGRFMNEQYF. The DNA for the CDR3 is TGTGCCAGCGGCCCGGGACGGTTCATGAACGAGCAGTACTTC.

The rearrangement uses TRBV5-1 and TRBJ1-2; 10 bases map to TRBD1. CDR1 is SGHRS, CDR2 YFSETQ, per germline. J lost 4 bases, V lost 2 bases, and 5 bases had no gene match. This CDR3 region has 15 residues. The DNA for the CDR3 is TGCGCCAGCAGCTTCGGGACAGGGGATCTCTATGGCTACACCTTC. It codes for CASSFGTGDLYGYTF. Drawing the rest from reference TRBV5-1 and TRBJ1-2, the complete variable domain is KAGVTQTPRYLIKTRGQQVTLSCSPISGHRSVSWYQQTPGQGLQFLFEYFSETQRNKGNFPGRFSGRQFSNSRSEMNVSTLELGDSALYLCASSFGTGDLYGYTFGSGTRLTVV.

Only a few counts were recorded for this clonotype. V usage is TRBV20-1 and J usage is TRBJ1-5; TRBD1 might be the D (5 bases). The germline V and J ends were trimmed by 6 bases and 7 bases, with 16 bases remaining between them. This CDR3 has 13 amino acids. Germline values: CDR1 DFQATT, CDR2 SNEGSKA (reference sequence). CDR3 sequence: CSAKDRPGQPQHF. The CDR3 nucleotides are TGCAGTGCCAAAGACCGGCCAGGGCAGCCCCAGCATTTT.

At least ten counts were recorded for this clonotype. V usage is TRBV20-1 and J usage is TRBJ1-1; 8 bases are shared with TRBD1. The CDR3 runs to 12 residues. Trimming took 6 bases from V and 4 from J; bases not matched to a gene: 4. Germline V lookup: CDR1 DFQATT, CDR2 SNEGSKA (reference sequence). This CDR3 reads CSANDRGTEAFF. The CDR3 bases are TGCAGTGCCAATGACAGGGGCACTGAAGCTTTCTTT.

The table lists this clonotype with many counts. The J gene is TRBJ2-7, the V gene TRBV12-3 or TRBV12-4; 8 nucleotides agree with TRBD2. The CDR3 contains 18 residues. The ends lost 11 bases at V and 4 bases at J; junction bases unmatched: 25. CDR3 region: CAFSFPGVTAGVVYEQYF. The CDR3 DNA reads as TGTGCCTTCAGTTTTCCCGGGGTTACAGCGGGAGTGGTATACGAGCAGTACTTC.

Concerning this clonotype: The junction departs from germline at one end; a sequencing error may be responsible. V is TRBV3-1 and J is TRBJ1-2; 11 nucleotides agree with TRBD1. CDR3 length: 14 amino acids. CDR1 LGHDT and CDR2 YNNKEL come from the germline V gene (reference sequence). The CDR3 DNA is TGTGCCAGAAGCCATGCGGACAGGGGGCAAGGCTACACCTTC. Protein product: CARSHADRGQGYTF.

V is TRBV29-1 and J is TRBJ2-3; D uncertain. In germline, CDR1 is SQVTM, CDR2 ANQGSEA. The CDR3 has 15 amino acids. Trimming shortened V by 6 bases and J by 10 bases, and 26 bases separated the two germline ends. Here the CDR3 reads CSVLGPSGVGTAQYF. In DNA, the CDR3 is TGCAGCGTCCTAGGGCCCAGTGGGGTGGGAACGGCGCAGTATTTT.

This clonotype was recorded at least ten times. The chain couples TRBV12-3 or TRBV12-4 to TRBJ1-5; perhaps TRBD1 as D (6 bases). The length of the CDR3 is 13 residues. Trimming removed 8 bases from V and 5 bases from J, with 13 bases in between. CDR3 in amino acids: CASSRDTYQPQHF. CDR3 nucleotide sequence: TGTGCCAGCTCCCGGGACACCTATCAGCCCCAGCATTTT.

This clonotype came up many times. CDR3 DNA: TGTGCCAGCAGCCCTCAGGGTAGATATGGCTACACCTTC. Protein product: CASSPQGRYGYTF. This chain joins TRBV3-1 and TRBJ1-2, with D possibly TRBD1 on 5 matching bases. V lost 4 bases and J lost 5, with 11 bases in between. Germline V gene sequence: CDR1 LGHDT, CDR2 YNNKEL (reference sequence). CDR3 size: 13 residues.

The genes are TRBV29-1 and TRBJ2-7; 13 nucleotides match TRBD2. The CDR3 loop spans 13 amino acids. CDR1 and CDR2 (germline): SQVTM, ANQGSEA. With V trimmed by 5 bases and J by 5 bases, 3 bases remained unmatched. The CDR3 spells CSVQGLAGNEQYF. The CDR3 coding sequence is TGCAGCGTTCAGGGACTAGCGGGGAACGAGCAGTACTTC.

V gene TRBV20-1 combines with J gene TRBJ2-5, with 7 bases that match TRBD1. With V trimmed by 4 bases and J by 4 bases, 3 bases remained unmatched. Germline loops: CDR1 DFQATT, CDR2 SNEGSKA (reference sequence). The CDR3 is 12 residues long. The CDR3 DNA sequence: TGCAGTGCTAAGGACAGGCGAGAGACCCAGTACTTC. Protein: CSAKDRRETQYF.

The chain is built from TRBV10-3 and TRBJ1-2; D unclear. The CDR3 runs 15 residues. Trimming removed 0 bases at V and 1 base at J, with 9 bases between. Germline V gene lookup returns CDR1 ENHRY and CDR2 SYGVKD. For the CDR3, the DNA is TGTGCCATCAGTGAGTCACAAATAAATAACTATGGCTACACCTTC. This codes for CAISESQINNYGYTF.